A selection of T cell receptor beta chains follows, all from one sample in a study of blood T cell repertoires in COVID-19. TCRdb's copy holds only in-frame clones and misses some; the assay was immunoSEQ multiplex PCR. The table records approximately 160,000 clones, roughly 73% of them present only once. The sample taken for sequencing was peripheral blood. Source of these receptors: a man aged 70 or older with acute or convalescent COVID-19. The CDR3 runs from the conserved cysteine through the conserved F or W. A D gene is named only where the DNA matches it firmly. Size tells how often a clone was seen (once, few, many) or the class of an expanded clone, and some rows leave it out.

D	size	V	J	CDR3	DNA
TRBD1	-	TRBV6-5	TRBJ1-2	CASSYVWQGEYGYTF	TGTGCCAGCAGTTACGTGTGGCAGGGGGAGTATGGCTACACCTTC
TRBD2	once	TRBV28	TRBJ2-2	CASSFEGSGRMNTGELFF	TGTGCCAGCAGTTTCGAGGGTAGCGGGAGGATGAACACCGGGGAGCTGTTTTTT
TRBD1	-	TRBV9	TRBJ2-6	CASSSGQGALSGANVLTF	TGTGCCAGCAGCTCGGGACAGGGGGCCCTCTCTGGGGCCAACGTCCTGACTTTC
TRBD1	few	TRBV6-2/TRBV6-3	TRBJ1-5	CASSYSTGQGVYQPQHF	TGTGCCAGCAGTTACTCGACAGGACAGGGGGTTTATCAGCCCCAGCATTTT
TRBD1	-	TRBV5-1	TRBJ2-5	CASSGLTGVETQYF	TGCGCCAGCAGCGGATTAACAGGGGTGGAGACCCAGTACTTC
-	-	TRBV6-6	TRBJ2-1	CASSYSTEPSYNEQFF	TGTGCCAGCAGTTACTCGACAGAGCCCTCCTACAATGAGCAGTTCTTC
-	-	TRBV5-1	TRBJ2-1	CASSLTTNNNEQFF	TGCGCCAGCAGCTTGACTACTAACAACAATGAGCAGTTCTTC
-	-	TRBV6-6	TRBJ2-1	CASSYTFPTGNEQFF	TGTGCCAGCAGTTACACGTTCCCTACGGGCAATGAGCAGTTCTTC
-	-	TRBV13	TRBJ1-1	CASSLDLRNTEAFF	TGTGCCAGCAGCTTAGATCTCAGGAACACTGAAGCTTTCTTT
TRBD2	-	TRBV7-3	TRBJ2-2	CASSLTFGRATTGELFF	TGTGCCAGCAGCTTAACGTTCGGGAGGGCCACGACCGGGGAGCTGTTTTTT
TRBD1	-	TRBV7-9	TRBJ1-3	CASSAGTGNSGNTIYF	TGTGCCAGCAGCGCAGGGACAGGGAACTCTGGAAACACCATATATTTT
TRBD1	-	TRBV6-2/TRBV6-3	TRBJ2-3	CASSYRTGDTDTQYF	TGTGCCAGCAGTTACCGGACAGGGGATACAGATACGCAGTATTTT
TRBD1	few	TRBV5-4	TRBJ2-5	CASSLAVDRERETQYF	TGTGCCAGCAGCTTGGCCGTCGACAGGGAGCGAGAGACCCAGTACTTC
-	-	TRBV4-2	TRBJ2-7	CASSPQQGGSYEQYF	TGTGCCAGCAGCCCCCAACAGGGTGGATCCTACGAGCAGTACTTC